The text below deals with one TCR beta chain. This sample was included in a study of T cell responses to AZD1222 COVID-19 vaccine. Method: immunoSEQ multiplex PCR; TCRdb's copy keeps in-frame clones and lacks some. The sample carries 150,000 or so clones, about 88% recorded once. The germline gives CDR1 SEHNR, CDR2 FQNEAQ (reference sequence). V was cut by 5 bases and J by 2 bases, with 7 bases left in between. This CDR3 contains 12 residues. Specimen: peripheral blood, collected on day 0 of AZD1222 vaccination. The rearrangement links TRBV7-9 to TRBJ2-7, with unresolved D. This clonotype originated in an adult in good health. The CDR3, as DNA: TGTGCCAGCAGCGACTCGGCCTACGAGCAGTACTTC. Its translation is CASSDSAYEQYF.